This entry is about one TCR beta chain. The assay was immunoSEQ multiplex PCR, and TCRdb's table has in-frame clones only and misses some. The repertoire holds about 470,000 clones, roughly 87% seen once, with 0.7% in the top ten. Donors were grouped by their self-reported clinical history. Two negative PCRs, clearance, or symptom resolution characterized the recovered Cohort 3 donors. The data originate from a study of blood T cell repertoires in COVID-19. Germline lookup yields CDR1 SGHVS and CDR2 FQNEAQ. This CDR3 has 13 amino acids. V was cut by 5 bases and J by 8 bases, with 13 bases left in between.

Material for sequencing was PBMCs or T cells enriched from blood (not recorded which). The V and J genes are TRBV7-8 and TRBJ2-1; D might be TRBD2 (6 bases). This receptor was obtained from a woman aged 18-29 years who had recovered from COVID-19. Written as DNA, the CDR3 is TGTGCCAGCAGCGGCGGGATCCAAGATGAGCAGTTCTTC. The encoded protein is CASSGGIQDEQFF.